The 11 T cell receptor beta chains reported below all come from one sample, sequenced in a study of T cells in women clearing cervical HPV infection. Using immunoSEQ multiplex PCR, the repertoire was profiled, and TCRdb retains in-frame clones only, with some absent. The table gives about 48,000 clones; the top ten clones make up around 1.6% of it. Source material: blood buffy coat. Receptors were obtained from a woman between 18 and 70 years old with a cervical HPV16 infection that either progressed to CIN3+ or cleared (not recorded which).

On this clone: The junction shows a germline mismatch at one end, possibly a read error. From the germline J gene comes the end of the CDR3, since the read stops 3 residues before it. The J gene is TRBJ2-3, the V gene TRBV4-2, with 12 nucleotides matching TRBD2. The CDR3 has 17 amino acids. Germline V gene sequence: CDR1 LGHNA, CDR2 YNFKEQ. Incomplete CDR3 DNA: TGCGCCAGCAGCCAACCTATCGGACTAGCGGGAACAGATACG. Translation gives CASSQPIGLAGTDT. The full CDR3 is CASSQPIGLAGTDTQYF.

As regards this clone: The DNA ends 3 residues before the CDR3 does, and the rest of the CDR3 is filled in from the germline J gene. The gene calls are TRBV11-2 and TRBJ1-6, with unresolved D. Germline V lookup: CDR1 SGHAT, CDR2 FQNNGV. Deletions cut 1 base from V and 7 bases from J, with 8 bases between. This CDR3 region has 14 residues. The CDR3 DNA, read in part, is TGTGCCAGCAGCTTAGGGACGGGGAATTCACCC. Protein: CASSLGTGNSP. The CDR3 reads in full as CASSLGTGNSPLHF.

As concerns this clone: The CDR3 end is not reached by the read, which stops 3 residues before it; the germline J gene fills it in. V and J are TRBV5-1 and TRBJ2-3; D is possibly TRBD1 (8 bases). CDR1 SGHRS and CDR2 YFSETQ come from the germline V gene. There are 17 residues in the CDR3. The V end lost 0 bases, the J end lost 2 bases, and 16 bases lay between the germline ends. The DNA read from the CDR3 is TGCGCCAGCAGCTTGGATACAGGGGGGGAATTCACAGATACG. Its protein product is CASSLDTGGEFTDT. The whole CDR3 is CASSLDTGGEFTDTQYF.

Concerning this clone: The read stops 3 residues short of the end of the CDR3; the missing end is completed from the germline J gene. The chain combines TRBV19 with TRBJ2-7; D might be TRBD1 (6 bases). This CDR3 contains 14 residues. Trimming stripped 4 bases from V and 2 bases from J, with 12 bases between. The germline gives CDR1 LNHDA, CDR2 SQIVND (reference sequence). The CDR3 spells CASSTRDIPYEQYF. Partial CDR3 DNA: TGTGCCAGTAGTACTAGGGACATTCCCTACGAG.

With regard to this clone: The CDR3 is cut off 3 residues early in the read; its end comes from the germline J gene. The chain combines TRBV7-2 with TRBJ2-3, with D perhaps matching TRBD1 (6 bases). The CDR3 sequence is 13 residues long. Germline V gene data show CDR1 as SGHTA and CDR2 as FQGNSA. V was trimmed by 5 bases and J by 4 bases, leaving 10 bases between them. The CDR3: CASSTGTSDTQYF. The covered CDR3 bases are TGTGCCAGCAGCACCGGGACATCAGATACG.

Comment on this clone: The read comes to an end 3 residues before the CDR3 does, leaving the germline J gene to fill in the end. The J gene is TRBJ2-4, the V gene TRBV5-1, with a weak D call TRBD1 (7 bases). Germline V gene sequence: CDR1 SGHRS, CDR2 YFSETQ. V lost 2 bases and J lost 0, with 12 bases in between. The CDR3 loop spans 16 amino acids. The CDR3 reads CASSFRQGLAKNIQYF. The CDR3 bases that were read are TGCGCCAGCAGCTTTCGACAGGGACTAGCCAAAAACATT.

Turning to this clone: The observed sequence ends 3 residues before the CDR3 terminus, with the missing tail filled in from the germline J gene. The chain couples TRBV5-4 to TRBJ2-1, with D maybe TRBD2 (5 bases). V was trimmed by 4 bases and J by 0 bases, leaving 11 bases between them. This CDR3 spans 15 amino acids. The V gene's germline CDR1 is SGHNT and CDR2 YYREEE (reference sequence). The CDR3 bases that were read are TGTGCCAGCAGCGCCAGCGGTAGCTCCTACAATGAG. Translated: CASSASGSSYNE. Given in full, the CDR3 is CASSASGSSYNEQFF.

As regards this clone: The read terminates 3 residues before the CDR3 end, so the remaining end is supplied by the germline J gene. The chain has TRBV14 and TRBJ1-2; no firm D call. The CDR3 consists of 17 residues. Germline V gene sequence: CDR1 SGHDN, CDR2 FVKESK. Trimming stripped 0 bases from V and 0 bases from J, with 14 bases between. The CDR3 loop reads CASSQEIQQQANYGYTF. The CDR3 DNA, read in part, is TGTGCCAGCAGCCAAGAGATTCAACAGCAAGCTAACTATGGC.

As to this clone: The observed sequence ends 3 residues before the CDR3 terminus, with the missing tail filled in from the germline J gene. This rearrangement joins TRBV19 to TRBJ1-1, with 9 bases fitting TRBD1. From germline, CDR1 is LNHDA and CDR2 SQIVND (reference sequence). V was pared by 10 bases and J by 5 bases, with 5 bases of the junction left unmatched. The CDR3 contains 12 residues. The covered CDR3 bases are TGTGCCACCAGACAGGGGGGGACTGAA. Its protein product is CATRQGGTE. The whole CDR3 sequence reads CATRQGGTEAFF.

Regarding this clone: The read finishes 3 residues shy of the CDR3 end, and the germline J gene is used to complete it. The chain recombines TRBV29-1 with TRBJ2-3; tentative D call: TRBD1 (5 bases). The germline CDR1 and CDR2 sequences are SQVTM and ANQGSEA. The CDR3 is 13 residues long. Trimming took 5 bases from V and 8 from J, leaving 17 bases between them. Here the CDR3 reads CSVNGREGVTQYF. The CDR3 bases that were read are TGCAGCGTTAACGGCAGGGAAGGAGTTACG.

The CDR3 protein is CASSPYGGPPLHF. The sequenced CDR3 bases are TGTGCCAGCAGCCCATACGGGGGGCCACCC. The chain is built from TRBV7-6 and TRBJ1-6, with D possibly matching TRBD1 (6 bases). The read comes to an end 3 residues before the CDR3 does, leaving the germline J gene to fill in the end. The CDR3 sequence is 13 residues long. The V and J ends lost 5 bases and 11 bases respectively, with 13 bases between them. CDR1 SGHVS and CDR2 FNYEAQ come from the germline V gene.